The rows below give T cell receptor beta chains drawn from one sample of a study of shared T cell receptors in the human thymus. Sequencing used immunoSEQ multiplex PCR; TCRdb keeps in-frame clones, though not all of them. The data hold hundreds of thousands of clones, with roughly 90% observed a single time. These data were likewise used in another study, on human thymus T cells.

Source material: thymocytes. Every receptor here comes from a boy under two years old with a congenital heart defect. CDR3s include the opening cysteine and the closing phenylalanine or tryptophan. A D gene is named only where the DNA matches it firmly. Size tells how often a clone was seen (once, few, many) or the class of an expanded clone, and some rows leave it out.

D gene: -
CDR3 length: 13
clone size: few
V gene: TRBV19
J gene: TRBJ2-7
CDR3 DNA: TGTGCCAGTAGTATTCAGGGGGGCTACGAGCAGTACTTC
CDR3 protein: CASSIQGGYEQYF

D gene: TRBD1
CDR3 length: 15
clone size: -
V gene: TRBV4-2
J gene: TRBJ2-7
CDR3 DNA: TGTGCCAGCAGCCACGCCGACAGGGCGTGGTACGAGCAGTACTTC
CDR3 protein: CASSHADRAWYEQYF

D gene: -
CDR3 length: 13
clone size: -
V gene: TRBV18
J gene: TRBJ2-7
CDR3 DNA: TGTGCCAGCTCACCCAACTATTCCTACGAGCAGTACTTC
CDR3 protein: CASSPNYSYEQYF

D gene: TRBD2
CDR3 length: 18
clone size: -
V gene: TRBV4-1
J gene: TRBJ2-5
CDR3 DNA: TGCGCCAGCAGCCAAGAGTCCGGGTTAGCGGGAGAGCGAGAGACCCAGTACTTC
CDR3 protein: CASSQESGLAGERETQYF

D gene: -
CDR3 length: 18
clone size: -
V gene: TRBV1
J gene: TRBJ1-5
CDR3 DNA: TGCACCAGCAGCCAGGGGGACAGGAGCCTCTTTGACAATCAGCCCCAGCATTTT
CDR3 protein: CTSSQGDRSLFDNQPQHF

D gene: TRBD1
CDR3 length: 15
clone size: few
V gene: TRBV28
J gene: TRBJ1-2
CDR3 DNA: TGTGCCAGCAGTCTCTACAGGGGAGCCGGCTATGGCTACACCTTC
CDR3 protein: CASSLYRGAGYGYTF

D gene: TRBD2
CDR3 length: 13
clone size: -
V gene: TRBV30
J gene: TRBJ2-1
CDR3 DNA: TGTGCCTGGGGACTAGCGGGGGCAGTAAAGCAGTTCTTC
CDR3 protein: CAWGLAGAVKQFF

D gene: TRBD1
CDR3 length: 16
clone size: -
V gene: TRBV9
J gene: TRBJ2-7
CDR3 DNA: TGTGCCAGCAGCGTTAGAGGACAGGGTTCGTTGTACGAGCAGTACTTC
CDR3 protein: CASSVRGQGSLYEQYF

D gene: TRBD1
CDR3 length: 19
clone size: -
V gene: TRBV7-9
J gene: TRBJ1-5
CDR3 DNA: TGTGCCAGCAGCTTAAGAACCCTCAGGGGGCCGTGTTGCAATCAGCCCCAGCATTTT
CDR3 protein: CASSLRTLRGPCCNQPQHF

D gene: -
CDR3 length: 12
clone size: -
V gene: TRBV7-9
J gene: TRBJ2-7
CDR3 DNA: TGTGCCAGCAGCCTCGGGGGGCGGGAGCAGTACTTC
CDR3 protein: CASSLGGREQYF

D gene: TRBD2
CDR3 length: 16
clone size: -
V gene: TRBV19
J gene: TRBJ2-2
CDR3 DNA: TGTGCCAGTAGGACTAGCGGGAGGAGGGACACCGGGGAGCTGTTTTTT
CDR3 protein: CASRTSGRRDTGELFF

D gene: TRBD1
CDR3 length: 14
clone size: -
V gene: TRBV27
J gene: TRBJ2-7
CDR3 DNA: TGTGCCAGCAGAAGGACAGGGGGCTCCCACGAGCAGTACTTC
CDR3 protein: CASRRTGGSHEQYF

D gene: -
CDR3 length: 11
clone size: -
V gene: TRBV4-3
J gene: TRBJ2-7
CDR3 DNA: TGCGCCAGCAGCCAGGAGAGAGTTACGTACTTC
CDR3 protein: CASSQERVTYF

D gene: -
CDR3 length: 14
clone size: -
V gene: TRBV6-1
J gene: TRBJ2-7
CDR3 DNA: TGTGCCAGCAGTGAAGCATGGACATTGTACGAGCAGTACTTC
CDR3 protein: CASSEAWTLYEQYF

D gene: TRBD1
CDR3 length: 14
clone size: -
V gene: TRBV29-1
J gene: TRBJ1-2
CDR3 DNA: TGCAGCGTTGAGTTGTGGCAGGGGGCGAATGGCTACACCTTC
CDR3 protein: CSVELWQGANGYTF

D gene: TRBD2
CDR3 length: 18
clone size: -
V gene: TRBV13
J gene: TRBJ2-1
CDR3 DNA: TGTGCCAGCAGCCTCCCCGTCCAGCGGGAGAGATCCTACAATGAGCAGTTCTTC
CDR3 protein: CASSLPVQRERSYNEQFF

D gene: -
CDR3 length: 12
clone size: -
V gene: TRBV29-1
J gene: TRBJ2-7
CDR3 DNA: TGCAGCGCTTTGGACATCCTCTACGAGCAGTACTTC
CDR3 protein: CSALDILYEQYF

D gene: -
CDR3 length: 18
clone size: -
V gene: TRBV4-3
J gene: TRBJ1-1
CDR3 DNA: TGCGCCAGCAGCCAAGATCCGCCTTTATGGGAGATGACGAACGAAGCTTTCTTT
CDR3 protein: CASSQDPPLWEMTNEAFF

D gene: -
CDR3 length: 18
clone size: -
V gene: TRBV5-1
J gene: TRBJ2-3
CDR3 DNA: TGCGCCAGCAGCTCCGGGGATCGATTGGGCCCCCCCACAGATACGCAGTATTTT
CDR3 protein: CASSSGDRLGPPTDTQYF

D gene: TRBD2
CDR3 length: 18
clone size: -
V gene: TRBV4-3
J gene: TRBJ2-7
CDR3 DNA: TGCGCCAGCAGCCAAGATCACGATAGCGGGTCGAGAATCCACGAGCAGTACTTC
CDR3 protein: CASSQDHDSGSRIHEQYF

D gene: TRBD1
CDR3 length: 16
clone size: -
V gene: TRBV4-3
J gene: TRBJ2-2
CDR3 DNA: TGCGCCAGCAGCCAAGGACAGGGGCGGGCCACCGGGGAGCTGTTTTTT
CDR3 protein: CASSQGQGRATGELFF

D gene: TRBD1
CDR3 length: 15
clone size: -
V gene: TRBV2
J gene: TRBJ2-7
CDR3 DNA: TGTGCCAGCAGTGAACCGCCCGACAGGGACCACGAGCAGTACTTC
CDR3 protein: CASSEPPDRDHEQYF

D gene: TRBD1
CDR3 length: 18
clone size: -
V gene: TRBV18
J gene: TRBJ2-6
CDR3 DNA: TGTGCCAGCTCACCTCAGGGGGCGTTGAGCTCTGGGGCCAACGTCCTGACTTTC
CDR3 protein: CASSPQGALSSGANVLTF

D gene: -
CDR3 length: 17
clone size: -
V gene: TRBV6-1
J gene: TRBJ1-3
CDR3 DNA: TGTGCCAGCAGTGAAGCCCCGACAGGCCCCTCTGGAAACACCATATATTTT
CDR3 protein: CASSEAPTGPSGNTIYF

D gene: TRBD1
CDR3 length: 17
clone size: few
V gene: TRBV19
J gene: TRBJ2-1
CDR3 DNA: TGTGCCAGTAGTACCCGGACAGGGGATGGGTCCTACAATGAGCAGTTCTTC
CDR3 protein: CASSTRTGDGSYNEQFF